Below, 20 T cell receptor beta chains from the same sample are listed, as sequenced in a study of T-cell memory formation after mild COVID-19. TCRdb analysed the 5' RACE reads with MiXCR anew, one entry per CDR3 protein. The data contain roughly 190,000 distinct CDR3 sequences, 8% to 11% of them seen just once; the ten biggest clones take up roughly 3.2%. Material for sequencing was PBMCs or a T cell subset sorted from them (not recorded which). The receptor source for this set is a man younger than 35 who had mild COVID-19 (a few samples of this study predate the infection). Cell type and time point are not known.

This clonotype was found a few times. The chain is built from TRBV7-2 and TRBJ1-5, with D tentatively TRBD1 (5 bases). CDR3 length: 14 residues. V shed 2 bases and J shed 6 bases, with 11 bases lying between them. Germline V lookup: CDR1 SGHTA, CDR2 FQGNSA. CDR3 in DNA: TGTGCCAGCAGCTTACAGGGACGGGGTCAGCCCCAGCATTTT. Its translation: CASSLQGRGQPQHF.

This clonotype appeared a few times. This sequence joins TRBV4-1 and TRBJ2-3; perhaps TRBD1 as D (6 bases). The germline gives CDR1 MGHRA, CDR2 YSYEKL. V shed 2 bases and J shed 0 bases, with 9 bases lying between them. This CDR3 has 15 amino acids. The CDR3 here is CASSQWGLSTDTQYF. The CDR3 DNA reads TGCGCCAGCAGCCAATGGGGGCTAAGCACAGATACGCAGTATTTT.

There are a few counts of this clonotype. V is TRBV7-2 and J is TRBJ2-5; no clear D. The CDR3 is 16 residues long. Germline V gives CDR1 SGHTA, CDR2 FQGNSA. V was cut by 4 bases and J by 0 bases, with 15 bases left in between. CDR3 region: CASSSSPVVYQETQYF. The CDR3 DNA reads as TGTGCCAGCAGCTCCTCCCCAGTAGTGTACCAAGAGACCCAGTACTTC.

This clonotype was seen only a few times. This rearrangement joins TRBV7-2 to TRBJ1-4; D unresolved. The germline V gene encodes CDR1 SGHTA and CDR2 FQGNSA. There are 14 residues in the CDR3. The V and J ends lost 7 bases and 2 bases respectively, with 11 bases between them. The DNA of the CDR3 is TGTGCCAGCAAATTAGGAGTTACTAATGAAAAACTGTTTTTT. Residues: CASKLGVTNEKLFF.

This rearrangement joins TRBV6-5 to TRBJ1-1; tentatively, D is TRBD1 (5 bases). Trimming took 8 bases from V and 6 from J, leaving 16 bases between them. The CDR3 runs 13 residues. Germline assignment: CDR1 MNHEY and CDR2 SVGAGI. The CDR3 loop reads CASFPGGEAEAFF. The CDR3 DNA reads TGTGCCAGCTTCCCTGGGGGGGAAGCTGAAGCTTTCTTT.

This clonotype was seen at least ten times. CDR3: CASSSREGYEQYF. CDR3 nucleotides: TGCGCCAGCAGCTCCCGGGAGGGTTACGAGCAGTACTTC. The rearrangement uses TRBV5-1 and TRBJ2-7; 8 bases are a match to TRBD2. J gave up 4 bases and V 3 bases, and 3 bases lay outside the gene matches. CDR3 length: 13 residues. In germline, CDR1 is SGHRS, CDR2 YFSETQ.

This clonotype was seen a handful of times. The genes are TRBV12-3 or TRBV12-4 and TRBJ1-2; no clear D. The CDR3 is 13 residues long. V lost 3 bases and J lost 0, with 5 bases in between. The CDR3 region is CASSFLANYGYTF. As DNA, the CDR3 is TGTGCCAGCAGTTTTTTAGCTAACTATGGCTACACCTTC.

This clonotype was counted only a few times. V and J are TRBV5-1 and TRBJ1-1; weak D call: TRBD1 (5 bases). The length of the CDR3 is 16 residues. The germline V gene has CDR1 SGHRS and CDR2 YFSETQ. V was cut by 0 bases and J by 8 bases, with 20 bases left in between. The CDR3 DNA follows: TGCGCCAGCAGCTTGGCCTTCGGATTTTTAGGGGAGGAAGCTTTCTTT. As protein: CASSLAFGFLGEEAFF. The variable domain in full, completed from reference TRBV5-1 and TRBJ1-1, reads KAGVTQTPRYLIKTRGQQVTLSCSPISGHRSVSWYQQTPGQGLQFLFEYFSETQRNKGNFPGRFSGRQFSNSRSEMNVSTLELGDSALYLCASSLAFGFLGEEAFFGQGTRLTVV.

This chain links TRBV7-2 with TRBJ2-1; possibly TRBD1 or TRBD2 for D (6 bases each). V was shortened by 3 bases and J by 14 bases, with 11 bases between the two germline ends. The CDR3 covers 11 residues. Per the germline V gene, CDR1 is SGHTA and CDR2 is FQGNSA. This CDR3 reads CASSLRGGKFF. As DNA, the CDR3 is TGTGCCAGCAGCTTGAGAGGGGGGAAGTTCTTC.

The chain employs TRBV7-8 and TRBJ2-2, with 7 bases matching TRBD1. V was pared by 11 bases and J by 9 bases, with 6 bases of the junction left unmatched. Per the germline V gene, CDR1 is SGHVS and CDR2 is FQNEAQ. The CDR3 covers 11 residues. DNA of the CDR3: TGTGCCGACGAGGGGGCCTGGGAGCTGTTTTTT. Its translation is CADEGAWELFF.

This clonotype was observed a few times. The chain links TRBV6-5 to TRBJ2-5; TRBD2 matches 8 bases. The CDR3 extends over 17 amino acids. Germline-derived CDR1 and CDR2 are MNHEY and SVGAGI. V shed 4 bases, J shed 5 bases, and the junction held 15 bases outside the gene matches. The CDR3 DNA reads TGTGCCAGCAGTTCGCGCTATGGAAAGGGACTAGTGGAGACCCAGTACTTC. It codes for CASSSRYGKGLVETQYF.

The rearrangement joins TRBV7-6 to TRBJ2-7; TRBD1 aligns across 8 bases. The CDR3 sequence is 13 residues long. V gave up 5 bases and J gave up 4 bases; unmatched junction bases: 4. Germline V CDR1 and CDR2: SGHVS, FNYEAQ. CDR3 protein: CASSHHRGYEQYV. The CDR3 DNA reads as TGTGCCAGCAGCCACCACAGGGGGTACGAGCAGTACGTC.

This clonotype was recorded a few times. V is TRBV27 and J is TRBJ2-6; D is ambiguous. Per the germline V gene, CDR1 is MNHEY and CDR2 is SMNVEV (reference sequence). V was shortened by 2 bases and J by 4 bases, with 9 bases between the two germline ends. This CDR3 has 15 amino acids. The CDR3 spells CASSLIPNGANVLTF. In nucleotides, the CDR3 is TGTGCCAGCAGTTTAATCCCAAACGGGGCCAACGTCCTGACTTTC.

This clonotype was seen only a few times. V gene TRBV4-3 combines with J gene TRBJ1-2, with a possible D match to TRBD1 (5 bases). The CDR3 runs to 15 residues. V was pared by 2 bases and J by 4 bases, with 14 bases between. Germline loops: CDR1 LGHNA, CDR2 YSLEER. The CDR3 sequence is CASSQKPDRTYGYTF. DNA of the CDR3: TGCGCCAGCAGCCAAAAGCCCGACAGAACCTATGGCTACACCTTC.

The J gene is TRBJ1-6, the V gene TRBV7-2; possible D gene TRBD1, 5 bases. The CDR3 is 16 residues long. V was trimmed by 1 base and J by 4 bases, leaving 11 bases between them. Germline V gene sequence: CDR1 SGHTA, CDR2 FQGNSA. CDR3 residues: CASSLGSTDYNSPLHF. The CDR3 DNA reads TGTGCCAGCAGCTTAGGGTCGACAGATTATAATTCACCCCTCCACTTT.

This clonotype was detected ten times or more. The genes are TRBV7-9 and TRBJ2-7; the D gene is possibly TRBD1 (6 bases). The germline V gene encodes CDR1 SEHNR and CDR2 FQNEAQ (reference sequence). CDR3 length: 14 amino acids. V lost 5 bases, J lost 2 bases, and 13 bases lay in between. CDR3 nucleotide sequence: TGTGCCAGCAGCGCCAGGGGTTCTCCCTACGAGCAGTACGTC. Translating it yields CASSARGSPYEQYV.

The sample holds a few counts of this clonotype. The rearrangement links TRBV5-1 to TRBJ2-3, with D possibly matching TRBD2 (6 bases). The CDR3 is made up of 15 amino acids. V lost 2 bases and J 2 bases, leaving 12 bases between the germline ends. In germline, CDR1 is SGHRS, CDR2 YFSETQ. For the CDR3, the DNA is TGCGCCAGCAGCTTTTCGGGACTCGACACAGATACGCAGTATTTT. This gives the protein CASSFSGLDTDTQYF.

This clonotype was detected a few times. The V gene is TRBV20-1, the J gene TRBJ1-6; the D gene is possibly TRBD1 (5 bases). Trimming left V 3 bases short and J 0 bases short, with 12 bases between. Germline assignment: CDR1 DFQATT and CDR2 SNEGSKA (reference sequence). The CDR3 length is 16 residues. In DNA, the CDR3 is TGCAGTGCTAGCCGCGGGGGGAGCTCCTATAATTCACCCCTCCACTTT. It translates to CSASRGGSSYNSPLHF.

This clonotype occurred a few times. The chain is built from TRBV5-1 and TRBJ1-1; 7 bases are shared with TRBD1. The trim removed 4 bases at V and 4 bases at J, leaving 7 bases unmatched. In germline, CDR1 is SGHRS, CDR2 YFSETQ. CDR3 length equals 14 residues. The CDR3 DNA sequence: TGCGCCAGCAGCGGAACAGGGGAGGCCACTGAAGCTTTCTTT. Translated: CASSGTGEATEAFF.

This clonotype counts as medium-sized. The J gene is TRBJ2-5, the V gene TRBV20-1; D is possibly TRBD2 (6 bases). Germline loops: CDR1 DFQATT, CDR2 SNEGSKA (reference sequence). CDR3 length: 14 amino acids. Trimming left V 3 bases short and J 2 bases short, with 13 bases between. The CDR3 DNA is TGCAGTGCTAGGTCCGGGAGTCCACAAGAGACCCAGTACTTC. As protein: CSARSGSPQETQYF.